This T cell receptor beta chain was sequenced for a study of T cells after yellow fever vaccination. Trimming cost V 7 bases and J 7 bases, with 17 bases left between them. CDR1 is SEHNR and CDR2 is FQNEAQ in the germline V gene (reference sequence). This CDR3 is 15 amino acids long. Study observations and caveats: Reappearing after the booster were most of the clones from primary vaccination (about 96% CD4, 88% CD8). From the bulk population, abundant clonotypes could contaminate and appear within FACS-sorted repertoires.

This clonotype has only a few counts. The antigen is unknown. TCR cDNA was made by 5'RACE template switching, adding a universal primer site and UMIs. TCRdb reprocessed the 5' RACE reads with MiXCR, giving one entry per CDR3 protein. The sample holds approximately 74,000 distinct CDR3 sequences; about 6.6% are singletons and the top ten take roughly a third. Sequencing was performed on CD8+ T cells sorted from PBMCs, taken about 5 days after the first yellow fever vaccination. The rearrangement joins TRBV7-9 to TRBJ1-6; D gene unclear. This receptor was identified in a man aged 18 to 29 who received the YFV17D yellow fever vaccine. The CDR3 here is CASTLGKGGNSPLHF. The CDR3 DNA follows: TGTGCCAGCACCCTCGGGAAGGGAGGGAATTCACCCCTCCACTTT.